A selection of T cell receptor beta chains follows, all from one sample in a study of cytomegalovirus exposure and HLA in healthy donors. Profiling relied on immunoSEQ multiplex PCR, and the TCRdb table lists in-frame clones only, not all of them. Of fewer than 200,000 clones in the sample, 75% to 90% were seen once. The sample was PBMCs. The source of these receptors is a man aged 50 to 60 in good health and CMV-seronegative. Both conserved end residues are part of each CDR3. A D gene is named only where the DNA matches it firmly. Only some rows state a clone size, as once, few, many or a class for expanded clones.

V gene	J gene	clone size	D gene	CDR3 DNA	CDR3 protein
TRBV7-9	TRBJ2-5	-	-	TGTGCCAGCAGCTTTGACTCAATCGGGAAAGAGACCCAGTACTTC	CASSFDSIGKETQYF
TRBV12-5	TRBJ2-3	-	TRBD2	TGTGCTAGTGGTCAACGCGGGGGAGGTCCGCAGTATTTT	CASGQRGGGPQYF
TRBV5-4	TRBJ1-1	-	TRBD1	TGTGCCAGCAGCTGGAGGGACAGAAAGAACACTGAAGCTTTCTTT	CASSWRDRKNTEAFF
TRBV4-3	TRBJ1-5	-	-	TGCGCCAGCAGCCCGTCGAGGATTGGGGCGGTGCAGCCCCAGCATTTT	CASSPSRIGAVQPQHF
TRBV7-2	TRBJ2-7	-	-	TGTGCCAGCAGCTTAGTTTTTAGCGCTCAACGAGGCGAGCAGTACTTC	CASSLVFSAQRGEQYF
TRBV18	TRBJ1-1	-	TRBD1	TGTGCCAGCTCACCGGGCAGGGGGAAGGTGGGGTCCACTGAAGCTTTCTTT	CASSPGRGKVGSTEAFF
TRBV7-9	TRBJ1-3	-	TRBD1	TGTGCCAGCAGCTTAGACGGTCCGGGACAGGTTTTCTCTGGAAACACCATATATTTT	CASSLDGPGQVFSGNTIYF
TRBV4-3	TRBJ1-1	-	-	TGCGCCAGCAGCCAAGATGTTTGGGCTACGAACACTGAAGCTTTCTTT	CASSQDVWATNTEAFF
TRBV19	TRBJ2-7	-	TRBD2	TGTGCCAGTAGGGCTAGCGGGAGCGGAGAGCAGTACTTC	CASRASGSGEQYF
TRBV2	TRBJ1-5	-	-	TGTGCCAGCAGAGGGGCCCTAGGGGGAGTAAGCAATCAGCCCCAGCATTTT	CASRGALGGVSNQPQHF
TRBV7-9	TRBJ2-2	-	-	TGTTCCAGCAGCTCCTCCGGCGGGGAGCTGTTTTTT	CSSSSSGGELFF
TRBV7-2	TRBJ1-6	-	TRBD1	TGTGCCAGCAGCCGCGGACAGGGGAAGAATTCACCCCTCCACTTT	CASSRGQGKNSPLHF
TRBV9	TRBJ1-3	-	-	TGTGCCAGCAGCGTAGAACGGAGTCCCTCTGGAAACACCATATATTTT	CASSVERSPSGNTIYF
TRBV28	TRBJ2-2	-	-	TGTGCCAGCAGGGGGTGGAGGGAGGGACACGGGGAGCTGTTTTTT	CASRGWREGHGELFF
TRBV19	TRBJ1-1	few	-	TGTGCCAGTAGTATGTCGGGTCGACCCACTGAAGCTTTCTTT	CASSMSGRPTEAFF
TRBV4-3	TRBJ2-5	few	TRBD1	TGCGCCAGCAGCCAAGAATGGGGAAGACAGGGGGTCCCAGAGACCCAGTACTTC	CASSQEWGRQGVPETQYF
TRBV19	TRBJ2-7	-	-	TGTGCCAGTAGTATCAGGGTCCAGCACTACGAGCAGTACTTC	CASSIRVQHYEQYF
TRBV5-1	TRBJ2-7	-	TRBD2	TGCGCCAGCAGAACTAGCGGGAGCCACGAGCAGTACTTC	CASRTSGSHEQYF
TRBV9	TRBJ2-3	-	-	TGTGCCAGCAGCGAGCAAAGTAGCACAGATACGCAGTATTTT	CASSEQSSTDTQYF
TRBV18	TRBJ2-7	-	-	TGTGCCAGCTCACCTCAGGGAAGGTACGAGCAGTACTTC	CASSPQGRYEQYF
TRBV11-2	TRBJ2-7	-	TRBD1	TGTGCCAGCAGCCCCTGGAAGGGGGCTTACGAGCAGTACTTC	CASSPWKGAYEQYF
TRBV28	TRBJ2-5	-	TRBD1	TGTGCCAGCAGTTTAGGGGGACAGGGGAGAAAGACCCAGTACTTC	CASSLGGQGRKTQYF
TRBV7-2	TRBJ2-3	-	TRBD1	TGTGCCAGCAGCTTAGTAGGGACAGGGGGCGAAAATACGCAGTATTTT	CASSLVGTGGENTQYF
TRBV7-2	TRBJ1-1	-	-	TGTGCCAGCAGCACTGCGGGACGGGAGAACACTGAAGCTTTCTTT	CASSTAGRENTEAFF
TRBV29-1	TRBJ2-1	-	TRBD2	TGCAGCCTCAGGGCGGGGGGGATCAATGAGCAGTTCTTC	CSLRAGGINEQFF
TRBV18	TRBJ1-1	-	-	TGTGCCAGCTCCCCAAGCGCAACGACTGAAGCTTTCTTT	CASSPSATTEAFF
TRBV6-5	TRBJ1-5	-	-	TGTGCCAGCAGTCGGACAGCCCCTAGCAATCAGCCCCAGCATTTT	CASSRTAPSNQPQHF
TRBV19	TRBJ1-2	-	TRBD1	TGTGCCAGTAGTATGACCAGGGGGGCTAACTATGGCTACACCTTC	CASSMTRGANYGYTF
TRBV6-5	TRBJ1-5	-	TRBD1	TGTGCCAGCAGTTCCGACAGGGGATTTAATCAGCCCCAGCATTTT	CASSSDRGFNQPQHF
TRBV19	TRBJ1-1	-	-	TGTGCCAGTACTAAAAAGACAGTCATGAACACTGAAGCTTTCTTT	CASTKKTVMNTEAFF
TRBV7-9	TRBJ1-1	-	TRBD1	TGTGCCAGCAGCACCGGACAGGGGTCGAGAGCTTTCTTT	CASSTGQGSRAFF
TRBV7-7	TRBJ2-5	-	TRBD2	TGTGCTAGCAGCTTAGGCCCAGCGGGATTAATAGAGCAGTACTTC	CASSLGPAGLIEQYF
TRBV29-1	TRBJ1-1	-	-	TGCAGCGCCCTGGACAGCCATAGAACTGAAGCTTTCTTT	CSALDSHRTEAFF
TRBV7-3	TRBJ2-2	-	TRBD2	TGTGCCAGCAGCATAGCCGGGACTAGCTCCGGGGAGCTGTTTTTT	CASSIAGTSSGELFF
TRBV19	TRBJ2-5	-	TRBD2	TGTGCCAGTAGTATAGGGTTTCTAGCGGGAGGTACCCAAGAGACCCAGTACTTC	CASSIGFLAGGTQETQYF
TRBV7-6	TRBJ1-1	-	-	TGTGCCAGCAGCTCCAGGGGAAGGAACACTGAAGCTTTCTTT	CASSSRGRNTEAFF
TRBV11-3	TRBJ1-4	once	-	TGTGCCAGCCCAGGGGTGGGCGTCGAAAAACTGTTTTTT	CASPGVGVEKLFF
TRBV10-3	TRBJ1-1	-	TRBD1	TGTGCCATCACGGAGACAGGGGGAATCACTGAAGCTTTCTTT	CAITETGGITEAFF
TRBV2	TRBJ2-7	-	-	TGTGCCAGCAGAGTTTGGAGTACTTCCTACGAGCAGTACTTC	CASRVWSTSYEQYF
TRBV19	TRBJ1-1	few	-	TGTGCCAGTAGCAGGGGACGCACTGAAGCTTTCTTT	CASSRGRTEAFF
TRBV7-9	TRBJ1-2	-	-	TGTGCCAGCAGCTTAAACAAAGCTAACTATGGCTACACCTTC	CASSLNKANYGYTF
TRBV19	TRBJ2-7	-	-	TGTGCCAGTAGCCACCTAGGACGGGGTCGTGGCGACCTCTACGAGCAGTACTTC	CASSHLGRGRGDLYEQYF
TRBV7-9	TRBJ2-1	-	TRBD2	TGTGCCAGCAACATCCGGGAGGTCCCTTGGAATGAGCAGTTCTTC	CASNIREVPWNEQFF
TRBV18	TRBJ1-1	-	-	TGTGCCAGCTCACCATCGGGACACCGACCCACTGAAGCTTTCTTT	CASSPSGHRPTEAFF
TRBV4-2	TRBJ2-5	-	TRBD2	TGTGCCAGCAGCCAAATCTATCCAGCGGGGGAGACCCAGTACTTC	CASSQIYPAGETQYF
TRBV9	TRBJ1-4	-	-	TGTGCCAGCAGCGTAGATGGCAGGCGGGGCTCAACTAATGAAAAACTGTTTTTT	CASSVDGRRGSTNEKLFF
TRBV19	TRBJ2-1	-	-	TGTGCCAGTAGGATTAGACAGTCAAGCTCCTACAATGAGCAGTTCTTC	CASRIRQSSSYNEQFF
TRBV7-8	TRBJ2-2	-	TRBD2	TGTGCCAGCAGCGGGGAAGCGGGAGTTTATACCGGGGAGCTGTTTTTT	CASSGEAGVYTGELFF